This is a list of T cell receptor beta chains from one sample in a study of blood T cell repertoires in COVID-19. Using immunoSEQ multiplex PCR, the repertoire was profiled, and TCRdb retains in-frame clones only, with some absent. The sample has 360,000 or so clones; roughly 87% are singletons. Sequenced material: PBMCs or T cells enriched from blood (not recorded which). The receptors were sampled from a woman aged 45-59 years who had recovered from COVID-19. The CDR3 runs from the conserved cysteine through the conserved F or W. D genes are given only for firm matches. Where a row states a size, it is once, few, many or the class of an expanded clone; other rows omit it.

size	D	V	J	CDR3	DNA
.	.	TRBV4-1	TRBJ2-3	CASSQRIDIDGTSTDTQYF	TGCGCCAGCAGCCAGAGAATTGACATTGACGGCACTAGCACAGATACGCAGTATTTT
.	.	TRBV7-2	TRBJ2-5	CASSFLMSQETQYF	TGTGCCAGCAGCTTTCTGATGAGCCAAGAGACCCAGTACTTC
.	TRBD1	TRBV11-2	TRBJ2-7	CASSLLSGTGAYEQYF	TGTGCCAGCAGCTTACTCTCTGGGACAGGGGCCTACGAGCAGTACTTC
.	.	TRBV7-2	TRBJ1-2	CASSPNAGLYGYTF	TGTGCCAGCAGCCCAAATGCGGGGCTCTATGGCTACACCTTC
.	TRBD1	TRBV7-2	TRBJ1-3	CASSLGQGLTIYF	TGTGCCAGCAGCTTAGGACAGGGGCTCACCATATATTTT
.	.	TRBV6-5	TRBJ2-7	CASSYSDPGVYEQYF	TGTGCCAGCAGTTACTCCGACCCAGGGGTCTACGAGCAGTACTTC
.	.	TRBV6-5	TRBJ2-3	CASSYSSGALTDTQYF	TGTGCCAGCAGTTACTCGAGCGGCGCCCTCACAGATACGCAGTATTTT
.	TRBD1	TRBV19	TRBJ1-6	CASSPRDRNSPLHF	TGTGCCAGTAGTCCGCGGGACAGAAATTCACCCCTCCACTTT
.	.	TRBV23-1	TRBJ1-3	CASQTSGTGNTIYF	TGCGCCAGCCAAACATCGGGGACTGGAAACACCATATATTTT
.	.	TRBV19	TRBJ1-5	CASTRQVNNQPQHF	TGTGCCAGTACTAGACAGGTTAACAATCAGCCCCAGCATTTT
.	.	TRBV20-1	TRBJ1-1	CSAYRDTEAFF	TGCAGTGCTTACAGGGACACTGAAGCTTTCTTT
.	TRBD2	TRBV7-2	TRBJ2-5	CASSLGGTSGSYGETQYF	TGTGCCAGCAGCCTCGGAGGGACTAGCGGGAGTTATGGAGAGACCCAGTACTTC
.	TRBD1	TRBV6-6	TRBJ1-2	CASSYGTGGGYGYTF	TGTGCCAGCAGTTACGGGACAGGGGGCGGCTATGGCTACACCTTC
.	.	TRBV11-2	TRBJ2-7	CASSLGESREQYF	TGTGCCAGCAGCTTAGGAGAAAGTCGGGAGCAGTACTTC
.	.	TRBV19	TRBJ1-3	CASSTTTGVGNTIYF	TGTGCCAGTAGTACTACGACAGGAGTCGGAAACACCATATATTTT
few	TRBD1	TRBV18	TRBJ2-7	CASSPGQGTPYEQYF	TGTGCCAGCTCACCGGGACAGGGAACCCCCTACGAGCAGTACTTC
.	.	TRBV11-3	TRBJ1-1	CASSLGFSEAFF	TGTGCCAGCAGCTTAGGGTTCAGTGAAGCTTTCTTT
.	.	TRBV9	TRBJ2-1	CASSVGLVSYNEQFF	TGTGCCAGCAGCGTAGGGCTAGTATCCTACAATGAGCAGTTCTTC
.	.	TRBV7-8	TRBJ2-7	CASSPETEQYF	TGTGCCAGCAGCCCCGAGACAGAGCAGTACTTC
.	TRBD1	TRBV7-2	TRBJ1-2	CASSLGQGNLGYTF	TGTGCCAGCAGCTTAGGACAGGGAAATCTGGGCTACACCTTC
.	.	TRBV15	TRBJ1-5	CATREILGGGNQPQHF	TGTGCCACCAGAGAGATCCTGGGGGGAGGAAATCAGCCCCAGCATTTT
.	.	TRBV21-1	TRBJ1-2	CAVQGSLNYGYTF	TGTGCCGTACAGGGTTCTCTTAACTATGGCTACACCTTC
once	.	TRBV11-3	TRBJ1-2	CASSLEAGYGYTF	TGTGCCAGCAGCTTAGAAGCGGGGTATGGCTACACCTTC
few	TRBD1	TRBV7-8	TRBJ1-2	CASRQQPGQGGQGYTF	TGTGCCAGCAGACAACAACCGGGACAGGGGGGTCAGGGCTACACCTTC
.	.	TRBV9	TRBJ1-1	CASSVDGSGGTEAFF	TGTGCCAGCAGCGTAGATGGGAGCGGAGGGACTGAAGCTTTCTTT
.	.	TRBV19	TRBJ1-3	CACILHTIYF	TGTGCGTGTATACTACATACCATATATTTT
.	TRBD1	TRBV27	TRBJ2-7	CASSLHGTGEQYF	TGTGCCAGCAGTTTACATGGGACAGGCGAGCAGTACTTC